This TCR beta chain was obtained from a study of T cell changes during pregnancy in multiple sclerosis. Germline values: CDR1 MGHDK, CDR2 SYGVNS. The length of the CDR3 is 13 residues. Trimming removed 8 bases from V and 8 bases from J, with 18 bases in between. TCRdb's copy holds only in-frame clones and misses some; the assay was immunoSEQ multiplex PCR. The table has about 34,000 clones, approximately 90% seen once. The V call is TRBV25-1, the J call TRBJ1-1, with a possible D match to TRBD1 (5 bases). This TCR was sampled from a female donor with multiple sclerosis, enrolled in a pregnancy study. The source material was CD8+ T cells from peripheral blood mononuclear cells, sampled in the third trimester of pregnancy. The CDR3 protein is CASGAGVGLEAFF. The CDR3 coding sequence is TGTGCCAGCGGTGCGGGGGTAGGACTCGAAGCTTTCTTT.